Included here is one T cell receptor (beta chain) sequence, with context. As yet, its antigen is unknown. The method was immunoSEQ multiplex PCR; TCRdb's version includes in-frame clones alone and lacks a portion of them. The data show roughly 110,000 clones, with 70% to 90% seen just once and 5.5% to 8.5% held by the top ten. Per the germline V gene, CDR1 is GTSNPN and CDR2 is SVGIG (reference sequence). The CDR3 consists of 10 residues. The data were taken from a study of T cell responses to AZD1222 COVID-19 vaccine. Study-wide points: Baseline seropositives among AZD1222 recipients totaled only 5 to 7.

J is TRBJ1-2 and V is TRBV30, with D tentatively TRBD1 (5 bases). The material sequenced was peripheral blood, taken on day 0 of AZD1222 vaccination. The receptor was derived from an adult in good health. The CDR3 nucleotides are TGTGCTTATGGGGGGTTTGGCTACACCTTC. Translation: CAYGGFGYTF.